This T cell receptor beta chain was profiled in a study of T cell responses to AZD1222 COVID-19 vaccine. Study observations and caveats: Spike was spanned by vaccine-associated CD4 TCRs, with dominance at 160-218 and 743-854. Compared with day 0, the breadth and depth of the Spike-specific TCR repertoire rose significantly after two doses of AZD1222. Regions left unmutated in variants are reportedly the target of nearly half of spike-specific TCRs.

This clone appeared once. Its specificity is not known. Measured with immunoSEQ multiplex PCR; TCRdb has only the in-frame clones, and not every one. The table has fewer than 200,000 clones, about 91% seen once. Second doses that came at about 4 or about 12 weeks were put together. This CDR3 contains 12 residues. The V end lost 8 bases, the J end lost 4 bases, and 11 bases lay between the germline ends. The V gene's germline CDR1 is MDHEN and CDR2 SYDVKM. The material sequenced was peripheral blood, taken 28 days after the second AZD1222 dose. The TCR was taken from an adult who received the AZD1222 COVID-19 vaccine. The chain uses TRBV28 and TRBJ1-2, with D possibly matching TRBD1 (5 bases). CDR3 in amino acids: CASSWQGYGYTF. The CDR3 nucleotides read TGTGCCAGCTCTTGGCAGGGCTATGGCTACACCTTC.